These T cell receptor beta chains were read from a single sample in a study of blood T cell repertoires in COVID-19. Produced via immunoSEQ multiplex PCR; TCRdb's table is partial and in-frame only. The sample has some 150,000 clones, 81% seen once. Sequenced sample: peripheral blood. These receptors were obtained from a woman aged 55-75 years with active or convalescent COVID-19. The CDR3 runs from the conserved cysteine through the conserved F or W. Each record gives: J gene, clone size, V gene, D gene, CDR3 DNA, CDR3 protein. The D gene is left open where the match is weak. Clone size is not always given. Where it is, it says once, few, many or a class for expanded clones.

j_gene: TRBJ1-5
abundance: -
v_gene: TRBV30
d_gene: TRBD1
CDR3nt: TGTGCCTGGAGTGTCGCCATGGACAGGTTAAGCAAACAGCCCCAGCATTTT
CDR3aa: CAWSVAMDRLSKQPQHF

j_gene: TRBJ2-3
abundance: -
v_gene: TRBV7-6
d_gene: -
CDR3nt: TGTGCCAGCAGCTTCCTCCCGGACACCTCTCGGACAGATACGCAGTATTTT
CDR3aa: CASSFLPDTSRTDTQYF

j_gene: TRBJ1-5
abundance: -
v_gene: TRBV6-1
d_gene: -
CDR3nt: TGTGCCAGCAGTGAAAGGAAGACTTTCGTCCAGCCCCAGCATTTT
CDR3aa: CASSERKTFVQPQHF

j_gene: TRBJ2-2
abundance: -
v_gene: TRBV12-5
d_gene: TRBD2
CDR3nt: TGTGCTAGCAGCGGGACGGGCGGGGAGCTGTTTTTT
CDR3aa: CASSGTGGELFF

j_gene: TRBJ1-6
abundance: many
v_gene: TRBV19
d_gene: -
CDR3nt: TGTGCCAGTAGTCCAGGGCCATACTCCTATAATTCACCCCTCCACTTT
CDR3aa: CASSPGPYSYNSPLHF

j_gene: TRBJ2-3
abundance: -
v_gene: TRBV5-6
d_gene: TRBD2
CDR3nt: TGTGCCAGCAGCTTGGGAGGGAGGGCCAGAGATACGCAGTATTTT
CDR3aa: CASSLGGRARDTQYF

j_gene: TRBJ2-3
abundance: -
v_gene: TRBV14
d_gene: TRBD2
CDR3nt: TGTGCCAGCAGCCCTAGCGGGGGGGCCACAGATACGCAGTATTTT
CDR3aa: CASSPSGGATDTQYF

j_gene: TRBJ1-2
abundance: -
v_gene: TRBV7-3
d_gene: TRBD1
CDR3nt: TGTGCCAGCAGCTTAAACCCCGGGGGGGGACAGGGTGGCTACACCTTC
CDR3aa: CASSLNPGGGQGGYTF

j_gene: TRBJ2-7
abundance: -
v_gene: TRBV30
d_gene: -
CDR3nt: TGTGCCTGGAGTGTTAAGCGGAGACCCTACGAGCAGTACTTC
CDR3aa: CAWSVKRRPYEQYF

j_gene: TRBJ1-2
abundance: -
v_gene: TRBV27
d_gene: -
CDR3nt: TGTGCCAGCAGTTCAGTCGGACACCTTAACTATGGCTACACCTTC
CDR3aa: CASSSVGHLNYGYTF